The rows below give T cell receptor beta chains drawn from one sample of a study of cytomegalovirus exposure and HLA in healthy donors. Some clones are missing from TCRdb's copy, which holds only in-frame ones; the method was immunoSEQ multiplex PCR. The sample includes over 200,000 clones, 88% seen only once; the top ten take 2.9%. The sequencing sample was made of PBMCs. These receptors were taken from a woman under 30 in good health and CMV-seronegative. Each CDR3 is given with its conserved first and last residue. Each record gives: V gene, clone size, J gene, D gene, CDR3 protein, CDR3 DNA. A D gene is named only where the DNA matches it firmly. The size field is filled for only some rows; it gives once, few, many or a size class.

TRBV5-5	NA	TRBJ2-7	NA	CASSLGVLLRQGNYEQYF	TGTGCCAGCAGCTTGGGTGTTTTGCTGCGGCAGGGGAACTACGAGCAGTACTTC
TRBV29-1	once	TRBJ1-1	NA	CSVLTENTEAFF	TGCAGCGTCTTGACAGAAAACACTGAAGCTTTCTTT
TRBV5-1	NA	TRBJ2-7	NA	CASSWSPGTPSYEQYF	TGCGCCAGCAGCTGGTCACCCGGGACACCCTCCTACGAGCAGTACTTC
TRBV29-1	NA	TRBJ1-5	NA	CSLAAGKISNQPQHF	TGCAGCCTGGCGGCAGGGAAGATCAGCAATCAGCCCCAGCATTTT
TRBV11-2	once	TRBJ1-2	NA	CASSSAGGRDYGYTF	TGTGCCAGCAGCTCCGCCGGGGGGCGGGACTATGGCTACACCTTC
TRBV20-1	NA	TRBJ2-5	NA	CSATRETQYF	TGCAGTGCTACCAGAGAGACCCAGTACTTC
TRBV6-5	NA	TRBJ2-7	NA	CASSQTELSYEQYF	TGTGCCAGCAGTCAGACAGAGCTCTCCTACGAGCAGTACTTC
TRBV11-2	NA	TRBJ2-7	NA	CASSLDLAGTYEQYF	TGTGCCAGCAGCTTAGATCTGGCAGGGACCTACGAGCAGTACTTC
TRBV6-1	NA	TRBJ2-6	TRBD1	CASSAHRGRSNVLTF	TGTGCCAGCAGTGCCCACAGGGGGAGGTCCAACGTCCTGACTTTC
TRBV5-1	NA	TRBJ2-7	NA	CASSLDHTYEQYF	TGCGCCAGCAGCTTGGACCATACTTACGAGCAGTACTTC
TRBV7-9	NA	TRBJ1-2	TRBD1	CASSFETGGDGYTF	TGTGCCAGCAGCTTTGAGACAGGGGGCGATGGCTACACCTTC
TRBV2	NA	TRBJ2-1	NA	CASSSSEQFF	TGTGCCAGCAGTAGTAGTGAGCAGTTCTTC